Following are 9 T cell receptor beta chains from one sample sequenced in a study of glioma-infiltrating T cells. TCR alpha and beta CDR3 regions were amplified from RNA using iRepertoire nested multiplex PCR. A single record per CDR3 protein comes from TCRdb applying MiXCR to the multiplex PCR reads. The profile covers about 89,000 distinct CDR3 sequences, with approximately 22% appearing a single time and under 8.5% taken by the ten largest. Sequenced input: glioma tissue, nonneoplastic brain tissue, or PBMCs (not recorded which). The source of these receptors is a human donor with low-grade glioma or glioblastoma, undergoing nonglioma brain surgery, or in good health (not recorded which).

As to this clonotype: A much larger clone differs by one base, so this may be a read error. This chain connects TRBV20-1 to TRBJ2-5, with 8 positions matching TRBD2. Trimming cost V 1 base and J 11 bases; bases outside gene matches: 12. CDR3 size: 14 residues. Germline CDR1 is DFQATT and CDR2 is SNEGSKA (reference sequence). The CDR3 loop is CSARAGGAYNEQYF. CDR3 nucleotides: TGCAGTGCTAGAGCGGGAGGGGCCTACAATGAGCAGTACTTC.

The table lists this clonotype with many counts. The chain recombines TRBV18 with TRBJ2-5; D gene unclear. Trimming pared 6 bases from V and 4 bases from J, leaving 9 bases between. CDR1 KGHSH and CDR2 LQKENI come from the germline V gene. The CDR3 is 12 amino acids. The CDR3 loop is CASSSGLETQYF. As DNA, the CDR3 is TGTGCCAGCTCCTCCGGGCTAGAGACCCAGTACTTC.

This clonotype has a count of ten or more. The V and J genes are TRBV2 and TRBJ1-3, with D uncertain. Germline loops: CDR1 SNHLY, CDR2 FYNNEI. There are 14 residues in the CDR3. Trimming pared 3 bases from V and 2 bases from J, leaving 8 bases between. CDR3 amino acids: CASSDKRTGNTIYF. The CDR3 coding sequence is TGTGCCAGCAGTGACAAGCGGACTGGAAACACCATATATTTT.

In its sample, this clonotype was seen once. A much larger clone is a single base away; this may be a read error. The gene calls are TRBV5-1 and TRBJ1-1; D is possibly TRBD1 (6 bases). Germline CDR1 is SGHRS and CDR2 is YFSETQ. The length of the CDR3 is 15 residues. The chain's CDR3 is CASRDQQGMNTEDFF. Here the CDR3 DNA reads TGCGCCAGCAGGGATCAACAGGGCATGAACACTGAAGATTTCTTT.

There are many counts of this clonotype. V usage is TRBV7-9 and J usage is TRBJ1-4; unclear D gene. The germline V gene encodes CDR1 SEHNR and CDR2 FQNEAQ (reference sequence). The CDR3 length is 12 residues. Trimming left V 3 bases short and J 8 bases short, with 7 bases between. CDR3 in DNA: TGTGCCAGCAGCTTCGGTAGGGAAAAACTGTTTTTT. Translated, it gives CASSFGREKLFF.

The gene calls are TRBV5-1 and TRBJ1-6, with no clear D. This CDR3 is 18 amino acids long. Germline V gives CDR1 SGHRS, CDR2 YFSETQ. Trimming pared 6 bases from V and 3 bases from J, leaving 22 bases between. CDR3 protein: CASNTGLAWEYYNSPLHF. The CDR3 DNA is TGCGCCAGCAACACGGGTCTCGCATGGGAATACTATAATTCACCCCTCCACTTT.

This clonotype was detected many times. The V and J genes are TRBV10-2 and TRBJ1-1, with D hard to call. V dropped 4 bases and J dropped 4 bases, with 13 bases sitting between them. This CDR3 is 14 amino acids long. The germline V gene has CDR1 WSHSY and CDR2 SAAADI. In nucleotides, the CDR3 is TGCGCCAGCAGTGTCCTAGGCGAGGGCACTGAAGCTTTCTTT. This gives the protein CASSVLGEGTEAFF.

The sample holds many counts of this clonotype. The chain joins TRBV12-3 or TRBV12-4 to TRBJ2-7; a possible D gene is TRBD1 (6 bases). The CDR3 loop spans 14 amino acids. Trimming cost V 5 bases and J 0 bases, with 11 bases left between them. The CDR3 is CASSQGQHSYEQYF. In nucleotides, the CDR3 is TGTGCCAGCAGTCAAGGACAGCACTCCTACGAGCAGTACTTC.

In the case of this clonotype: The final CDR3 position lacks the conserved phenylalanine or tryptophan, pointing to a likely read error. The chain joins TRBV20-1 to TRBJ1-2, with D possibly matching TRBD1 (6 bases). There are 13 residues in the CDR3. Trimming removed 5 bases from V and 6 bases from J, with 16 bases in between. CDR1 DFQATT and CDR2 SNEGSKA come from the germline V gene (reference sequence). CDR3 sequence reads: CSAGKGGVDGYTI. The CDR3 DNA follows: TGCAGTGCTGGTAAAGGGGGGGTTGATGGCTACACCATC.